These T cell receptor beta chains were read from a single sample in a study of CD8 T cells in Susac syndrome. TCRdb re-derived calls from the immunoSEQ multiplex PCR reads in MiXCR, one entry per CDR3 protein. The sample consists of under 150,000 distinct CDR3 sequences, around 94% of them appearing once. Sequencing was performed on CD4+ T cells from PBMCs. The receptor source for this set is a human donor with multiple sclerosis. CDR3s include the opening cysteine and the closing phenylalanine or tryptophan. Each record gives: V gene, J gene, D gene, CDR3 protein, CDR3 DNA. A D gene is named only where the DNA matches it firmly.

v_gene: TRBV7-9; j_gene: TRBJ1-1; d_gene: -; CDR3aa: CASSLDRGMNTEAFF; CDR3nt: TGTGCCAGCAGCTTAGACCGGGGAATGAACACTGAAGCTTTCTTT
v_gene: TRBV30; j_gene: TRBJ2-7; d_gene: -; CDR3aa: CAWAGTYEQYF; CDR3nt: TGTGCCTGGGCCGGGACCTACGAGCAGTACTTC
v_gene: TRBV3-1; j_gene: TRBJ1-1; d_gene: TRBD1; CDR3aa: CASSPWDRENTEAFF; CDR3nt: TGTGCCAGCAGCCCATGGGACAGGGAGAACACTGAAGCTTTCTTT
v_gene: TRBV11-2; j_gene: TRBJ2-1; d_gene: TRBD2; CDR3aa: CASSPTSGRGNEQFF; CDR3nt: TGTGCCAGCAGCCCGACTAGCGGGAGAGGAAATGAGCAGTTCTTC
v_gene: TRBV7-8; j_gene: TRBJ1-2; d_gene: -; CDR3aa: CASSLARENYGYTF; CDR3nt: TGTGCCAGCAGCTTAGCGCGTGAAAACTATGGCTACACCTTC
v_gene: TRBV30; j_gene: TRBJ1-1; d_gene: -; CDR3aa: CAWTVGGGAEAFF; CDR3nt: TGTGCCTGGACCGTAGGAGGTGGCGCTGAAGCTTTCTTT
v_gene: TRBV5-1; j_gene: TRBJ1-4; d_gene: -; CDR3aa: CASSPSGGAIEKLFF; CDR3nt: TGCGCCAGCAGCCCATCTGGAGGGGCGATTGAAAAACTGTTTTTT
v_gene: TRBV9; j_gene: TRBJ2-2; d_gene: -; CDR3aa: CASSPLLGELFF; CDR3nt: TGTGCCAGCAGCCCCCTTCTAGGGGAGCTGTTTTTT
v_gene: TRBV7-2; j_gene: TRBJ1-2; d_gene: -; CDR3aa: CASSLRRGSTLYGYTF; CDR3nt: TGTGCCAGCAGCTTACGAAGGGGGTCCACGCTCTATGGCTACACCTTC
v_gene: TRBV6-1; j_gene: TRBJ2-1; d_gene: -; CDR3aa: CASSEARLHSYNEQFF; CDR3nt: TGTGCCAGCAGTGAAGCAAGGCTTCACTCCTACAATGAGCAGTTCTTC
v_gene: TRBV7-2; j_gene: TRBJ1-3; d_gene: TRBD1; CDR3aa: CASSWGQGNTIYF; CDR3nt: TGTGCCAGCAGCTGGGGACAGGGAAACACCATATATTTT